The count of the clone carrying this T cell receptor (beta chain) is one. Its antigen is not identified. The junction differs from germline at one of its ends, possibly a read error. PCR amplification relied on 60 Vbeta primers (plus 13 Jbeta primers). Sequencing was performed with immunoSEQ multiplex PCR; in TCRdb, only in-frame clones are kept and a portion is missing. This repertoire shows over 150,000 clones, roughly 70% found once; its top ten account for around 3%. The data were obtained in a study of cytomegalovirus exposure and HLA in healthy donors. Study results and caveats: 87-base-pair reads could not separate some V segments, including TRBV6-2 and TRBV6-3. In all likelihood, a cluster of highly shared sequence variants was a sequencing artifact. In a later analysis, V- and J-gene trimming of beta chains associated with a DCLRE1C missense variant, replicated independently.

The germline CDR1 and CDR2 sequences are SGHRS and YFSETQ. The CDR3 contains 14 residues. V usage is TRBV5-1 and J usage is TRBJ2-3; TRBD1 might be the D (5 bases). The material sequenced was PBMCs. This TCR derives from a woman aged 45-65 years in good health and CMV-seropositive. This CDR3 reads CASSLFLSTGTQYF. CDR3 nucleotide sequence: TGCGCCAGCAGCTTGTTCTTGAGCACAGGTACGCAGTATTTT.